The 20 T cell receptor beta chains listed next were all sequenced from one sample in a study of T cells in Graves' hyperthyroidism and ophthalmopathy. TCR beta CDR3 sequences were amplified from RNA transcripts. When the TCR CDR3 underwent first-round RT-PCR, the HTBI primer set was used. TCRdb re-called the multiplex PCR reads with MiXCR, one entry per CDR3 protein. The repertoire includes roughly 350,000 distinct CDR3 sequences, approximately 15% of them detected once, and 20% to 25% sits in the top ten. The specimen sequenced was blood. The source is a woman in her twenties or thirties with Graves' hyperthyroidism.

This clonotype came up many times. The chain combines TRBV18 with TRBJ2-1; D might be TRBD1 (6 bases). The CDR3 runs to 15 residues. V was shortened by 6 bases and J by 5 bases, with 17 bases between the two germline ends. Germline assignment: CDR1 KGHSH and CDR2 LQKENI. Written as DNA, the CDR3 is TGTGCCAGCTCTCTCGTGGGCGGACAGAACAATGAGCAGTTCTTC. It encodes CASSLVGGQNNEQFF. Variable domain in full (rest from reference TRBV18 and TRBJ2-1): NAGVMQNPRHLVRRRGQEARLRCSPMKGHSHVYWYRQLPEEGLKFMVYLQKENIIDESGMPKERFSAEFPKEGPSILRIQQVVRGDSAAYFCASSLVGGQNNEQFFGPGTRLTVL.

This chain joins TRBV2 and TRBJ1-5; the D is unclear. CDR1 SNHLY and CDR2 FYNNEI come from the germline V gene. The CDR3 consists of 14 residues. Trimming shortened V by 2 bases and J by 6 bases, and 11 bases separated the two germline ends. The CDR3 spells CASSEMAVGQPQHF. The CDR3 bases are TGTGCCAGCAGTGAAATGGCAGTTGGTCAGCCCCAGCATTTT.

Ten or more counts support this clonotype. The chain has TRBV6-6 and TRBJ2-1; 8 nucleotides align to TRBD1. The germline V gene has CDR1 MNHNY and CDR2 SVGAGI (reference sequence). This CDR3 contains 17 residues. V was clipped by 0 bases and J by 7 bases; unmatched bases: 11. The CDR3, as DNA: TGTGCCAGCAGTTACTCTCTTCCCGGGACAGGTCAAAATGAGCAGTTCTTC. This codes for CASSYSLPGTGQNEQFF.

This clonotype was detected many times. The chain is built from TRBV12-3 or TRBV12-4 and TRBJ2-3; D call uncertain. V was clipped by 8 bases and J by 4 bases, with 16 bases between them. CDR3 length: 14 amino acids. CDR3: CASSVLNTADTQYF. In nucleotides, the CDR3 is TGTGCCAGCTCGGTATTGAACACAGCAGATACGCAGTATTTT.

The V and J genes are TRBV5-1 and TRBJ2-7; 10 bases are shared with TRBD2. The germline CDR1 and CDR2 sequences are SGHRS and YFSETQ. The CDR3 contains 14 residues. Trimming at V came to 5 bases and at J to 4 bases, leaving 6 bases not matched to a gene. CDR3 in amino acids: CASSGLAGVYEQYF. In nucleotides, the CDR3 is TGCGCCAGCAGTGGCCTAGCGGGAGTGTACGAGCAGTACTTC. The complete variable domain, with remaining parts taken from reference TRBV5-1 and TRBJ2-7, reads KAGVTQTPRYLIKTRGQQVTLSCSPISGHRSVSWYQQTPGQGLQFLFEYFSETQRNKGNFPGRFSGRQFSNSRSEMNVSTLELGDSALYLCASSGLAGVYEQYFGPGTRLTVT.

In this sample, this clonotype turned up a few times. This chain uses TRBV4-1 with TRBJ2-3; TRBD1 might be the D (5 bases). CDR1 and CDR2 from the germline V gene are MGHRA and YSYEKL. Trimming shortened V by 5 bases and J by 6 bases, and 15 bases separated the two germline ends. The CDR3 length is 14 residues. The CDR3 sequence: CASSNDRNLDTQYF. DNA of the CDR3: TGCGCCAGCAGCAACGACAGAAACTTGGATACGCAGTATTTT.

This clonotype was recorded many times. The rearrangement joins TRBV2 to TRBJ1-4; D possibly corresponds to TRBD1 (5 bases). The germline V and J ends were trimmed by 6 bases and 8 bases, with 10 bases remaining between them. The CDR3 contains 12 residues. Per the germline V gene, CDR1 is SNHLY and CDR2 is FYNNEI. CDR3 coding DNA: TGTGCCAGCAGCCAGGGTGAGGAAAAACTGTTTTTT. It yields the protein CASSQGEEKLFF.

This clonotype was found a few times. The V and J genes are TRBV28 and TRBJ1-3; D uncertain. The V end was cut by 4 bases, the J end by 4 bases, with 8 bases between. Germline assignment: CDR1 MDHEN and CDR2 SYDVKM. This CDR3 is built from 13 residues. The CDR3 loop reads CASSWGGGNTIYF. The DNA of the CDR3 is TGTGCCAGCAGTTGGGGAGGGGGAAACACCATATATTTT.

The sample holds many counts of this clonotype. The chain employs TRBV11-2 and TRBJ2-7, with 7 bases that match TRBD1. The V gene end was trimmed by 5 bases and the J gene end by 1 base; junction bases not matched to a gene: 5. CDR3 length equals 14 residues. Per germline, CDR1 SGHAT and CDR2 FQNNGV. CDR3 protein: CASSKDRVSYEQYF. The CDR3 bases are TGTGCCAGCAGCAAAGACAGGGTGTCCTACGAGCAGTACTTC.

This clonotype was seen a handful of times. The chain recombines TRBV12-3 or TRBV12-4 with TRBJ2-7, with 10 bases matching TRBD2. The trim removed 3 bases at V and 6 bases at J, leaving 8 bases unmatched. This CDR3 region has 15 residues. CDR3 bases: TGTGCCAGCAGTTTGAAAGCGGGAGGGCCTAGCGAGCAGTACTTC. It encodes CASSLKAGGPSEQYF.

This clonotype was found a few times. The junction differs from germline at one of its ends, possibly a read error. The chain couples TRBV20-1 to TRBJ2-5; a weak D match, TRBD2 (6 bases). This CDR3 is built from 13 residues. CDR1 is DFQATT, CDR2 SNEGSKA, per germline (reference sequence). The CDR3 nucleotides are TGCAGTGCTAGACGGGAGAGCCAAGGGACCCAGTACTTC. Protein product: CSARRESQGTQYF.

This clonotype was seen ten or more times. The rearrangement joins TRBV20-1 to TRBJ2-1, with D perhaps TRBD2 (6 bases). Germline V CDR1 and CDR2: DFQATT, SNEGSKA (reference sequence). This CDR3 contains 14 residues. Trimming shortened V by 6 bases and J by 5 bases, and 17 bases separated the two germline ends. The CDR3 spells CSAPGLVGNNEQFF. The CDR3 DNA sequence: TGCAGTGCCCCGGGACTGGTAGGCAACAATGAGCAGTTCTTC.

This clonotype has a handful of counts. The J gene is TRBJ2-7, the V gene TRBV18; D gene unclear. Trimming removed 3 bases from V and 1 base from J, with 10 bases in between. This CDR3 has 14 residues. The germline V gene encodes CDR1 KGHSH and CDR2 LQKENI. This CDR3 reads CASSPGAGSYEQYF. The CDR3 DNA sequence: TGTGCCAGCTCACCCGGTGCCGGATCCTACGAGCAGTACTTC.

In this sample, this clonotype turned up many times. The chain links TRBV6-1 to TRBJ2-3; D might be TRBD2 (6 bases). V dropped 6 bases and J dropped 0 bases, with 13 bases sitting between them. The germline gives CDR1 MNHNS, CDR2 SASEGT. The CDR3 extends over 15 amino acids. The CDR3 loop is CASSDLASSTDTQYF. Written as DNA, the CDR3 is TGTGCCAGCAGCGACCTAGCGTCTAGCACAGATACGCAGTATTTT.

The table lists this clonotype with a few counts. CDR3 DNA: TGCAGTGCTAAAGCGTTAAGCTCCTACAATGAGCAGTTCTTC. Its translation: CSAKALSSYNEQFF. The V and J genes are TRBV20-1 and TRBJ2-1; D not certain. V was cut by 4 bases and J by 0 bases, with 10 bases left in between. The CDR3 loop spans 14 amino acids. Germline V gives CDR1 DFQATT, CDR2 SNEGSKA (reference sequence).

The chain recombines TRBV28 with TRBJ2-7, with D hard to call. The germline V gene has CDR1 MDHEN and CDR2 SYDVKM. The CDR3 spans 11 residues. Trimming cost V 4 bases and J 5 bases, with 6 bases left between them. The CDR3 DNA reads as TGTGCCAGCAGTTCTACGCACGAGCAGTACTTC. It encodes CASSSTHEQYF.

There are a few counts of this clonotype. The chain uses TRBV5-1 and TRBJ2-7; TRBD2 matches 7 bases. After removal of 0 bases from V and 2 bases from J, the junction contained 5 bases not matched to a gene. Germline V CDR1 and CDR2: SGHRS, YFSETQ. The CDR3 spans 15 residues. The CDR3 spells CASSLAGGATYEQYF. CDR3 in DNA: TGCGCCAGCAGCTTGGCGGGAGGTGCTACCTACGAGCAGTACTTC.

This clonotype appeared many times. The chain links TRBV27 to TRBJ1-2; the D is unclear. Trimming shortened V by 7 bases and J by 8 bases, and 14 bases separated the two germline ends. The CDR3 runs to 12 residues. Germline CDR1 is MNHEY and CDR2 is SMNVEV (reference sequence). The CDR3 loop is CASMGGFGGYTF. As DNA, the CDR3 is TGTGCCAGCATGGGAGGGTTCGGGGGCTACACCTTC.

This clonotype has a handful of counts. The chain joins TRBV14 to TRBJ1-1; 7 bases match TRBD1. Germline loops: CDR1 SGHDN, CDR2 FVKESK. Trimming cost V 1 base and J 11 bases; bases outside gene matches: 4. CDR3 size: 12 residues. The CDR3 here is CASSQGGGWAFF. CDR3 DNA: TGTGCCAGCAGCCAAGGAGGGGGCTGGGCTTTCTTT.

This clonotype was counted many times. The V and J genes are TRBV29-1 and TRBJ2-7; TRBD2 matches 12 bases. Germline V gene sequence: CDR1 SQVTM, CDR2 ANQGSEA. This CDR3 region has 16 residues. The chain's CDR3 is CTKGDRTSGTRYEQYF. CDR3 nucleotide sequence: TGCACCAAGGGGGATAGGACTAGCGGGACCCGTTACGAGCAGTACTTC.